This T cell receptor (beta chain) was retrieved from a study of shared clonotypes between healthy human individuals. Assay used: immunoSEQ multiplex PCR; TCRdb lists only in-frame clones, some missing. The sample lists nearly 750,000 clones; 72% were seen once. Concerning this clone: Its antigen is not identified.

A CD45RA-negative memory subset and a CD45RA+ naive subset were separated from the CD4+ cells. Findings and limits, study-wide: Naive CD4 clonotypes were shared across a few donors at about 5%.

CDR3 size: 17 residues. The germline V gene encodes CDR1 KGHSH and CDR2 LQKENI. V gave up 1 base and J gave up 0 bases, with 13 bases separating them. This receptor was taken from a woman between 25 and 40 years old in good health. The rearrangement joins TRBV18 to TRBJ2-1; D perhaps matches TRBD1 (6 bases). The source material was memory CD4+ T cells sorted from blood. The sample's subset: CD45RA-negative fraction. CDR3: CASSPRPDSFSYNEQFF. The CDR3, as DNA: TGTGCCAGCTCACCACGGCCGGACAGTTTCTCCTACAATGAGCAGTTCTTC.